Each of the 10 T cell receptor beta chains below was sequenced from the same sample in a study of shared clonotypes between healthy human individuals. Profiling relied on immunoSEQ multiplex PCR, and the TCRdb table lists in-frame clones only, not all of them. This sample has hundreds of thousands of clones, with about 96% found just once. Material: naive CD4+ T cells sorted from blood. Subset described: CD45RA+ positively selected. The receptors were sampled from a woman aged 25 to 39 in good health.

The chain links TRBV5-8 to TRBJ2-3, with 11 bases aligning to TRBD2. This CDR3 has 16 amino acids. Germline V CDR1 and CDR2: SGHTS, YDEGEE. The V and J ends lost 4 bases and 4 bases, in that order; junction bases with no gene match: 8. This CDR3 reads CASSPVAGGPSDTQYF. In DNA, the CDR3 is TGTGCCAGCAGCCCCGTAGCGGGAGGGCCATCAGATACGCAGTATTTT.

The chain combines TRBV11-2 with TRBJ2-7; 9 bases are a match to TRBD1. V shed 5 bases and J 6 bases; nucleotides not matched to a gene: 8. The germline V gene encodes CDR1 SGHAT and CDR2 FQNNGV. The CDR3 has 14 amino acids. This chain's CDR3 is CASSVGTGHGEQYF. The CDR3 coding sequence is TGTGCCAGCAGCGTCGGGACAGGGCACGGCGAGCAGTACTTC. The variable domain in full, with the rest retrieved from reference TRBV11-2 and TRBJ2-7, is EAGVAQSPRYKIIEKRQSVAFWCNPISGHATLYWYQQILGQGPKLLIQFQNNGVVDDSQLPKDRFSAERLKGVDSTLKIQPAKLEDSAVYLCASSVGTGHGEQYFGPGTRLTVT.

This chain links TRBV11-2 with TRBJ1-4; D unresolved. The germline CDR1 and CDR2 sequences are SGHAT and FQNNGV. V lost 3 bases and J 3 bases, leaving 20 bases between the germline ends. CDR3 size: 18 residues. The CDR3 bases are TGTGCCAGCAGCTTCACCACGTCCTCCGGGATATCTAATGAAAAACTGTTTTTT. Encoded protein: CASSFTTSSGISNEKLFF.

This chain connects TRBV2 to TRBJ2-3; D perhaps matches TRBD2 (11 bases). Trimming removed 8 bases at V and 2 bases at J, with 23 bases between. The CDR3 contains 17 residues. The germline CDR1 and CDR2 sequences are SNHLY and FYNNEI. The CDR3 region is CASWDRGLAENTDTQYF. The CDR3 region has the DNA TGTGCCAGCTGGGACAGGGGACTAGCGGAGAACACAGATACGCAGTATTTT.

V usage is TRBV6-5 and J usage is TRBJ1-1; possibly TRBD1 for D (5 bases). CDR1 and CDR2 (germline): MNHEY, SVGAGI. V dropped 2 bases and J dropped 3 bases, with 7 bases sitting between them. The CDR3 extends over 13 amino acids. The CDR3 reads CASSYEGDTEAFF. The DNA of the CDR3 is TGTGCCAGCAGTTACGAAGGGGACACTGAAGCTTTCTTT.

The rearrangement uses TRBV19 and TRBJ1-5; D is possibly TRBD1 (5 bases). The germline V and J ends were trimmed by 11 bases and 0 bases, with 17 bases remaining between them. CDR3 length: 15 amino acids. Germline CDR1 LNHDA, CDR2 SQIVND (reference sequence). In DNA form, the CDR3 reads TGTGCCGTTAGGGCCGGGACGGATAGCAATCAGCCCCAGCATTTT. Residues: CAVRAGTDSNQPQHF.

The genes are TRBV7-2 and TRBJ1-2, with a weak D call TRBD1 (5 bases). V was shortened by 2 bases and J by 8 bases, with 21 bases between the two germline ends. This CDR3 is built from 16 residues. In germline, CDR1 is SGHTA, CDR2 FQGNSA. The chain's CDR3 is CASSLTSGTGTWGYTF. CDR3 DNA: TGTGCCAGCAGCTTAACATCCGGGACGGGGACCTGGGGCTACACCTTC.

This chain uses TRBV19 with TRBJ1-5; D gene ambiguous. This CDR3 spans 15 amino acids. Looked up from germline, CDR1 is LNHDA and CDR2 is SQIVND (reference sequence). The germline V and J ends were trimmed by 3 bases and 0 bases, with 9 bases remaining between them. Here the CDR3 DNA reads TGTGCCAGTAGTATTTTAGCAGATAGCAATCAGCCCCAGCATTTT. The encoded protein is CASSILADSNQPQHF.

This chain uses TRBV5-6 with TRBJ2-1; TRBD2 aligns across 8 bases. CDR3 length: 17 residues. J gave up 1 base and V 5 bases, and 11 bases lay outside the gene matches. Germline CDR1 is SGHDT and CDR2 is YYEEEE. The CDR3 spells CASSSGWTSLSYNEQFF. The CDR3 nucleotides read TGTGCCAGCAGTAGCGGTTGGACTAGCCTATCCTACAATGAGCAGTTCTTC.

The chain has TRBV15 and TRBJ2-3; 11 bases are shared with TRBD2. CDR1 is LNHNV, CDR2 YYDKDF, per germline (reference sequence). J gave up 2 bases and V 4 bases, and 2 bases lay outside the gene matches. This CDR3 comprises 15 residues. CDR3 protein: CATSKGLADTDTQYF. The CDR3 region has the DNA TGTGCCACCAGCAAGGGACTAGCGGACACAGATACGCAGTATTTT.